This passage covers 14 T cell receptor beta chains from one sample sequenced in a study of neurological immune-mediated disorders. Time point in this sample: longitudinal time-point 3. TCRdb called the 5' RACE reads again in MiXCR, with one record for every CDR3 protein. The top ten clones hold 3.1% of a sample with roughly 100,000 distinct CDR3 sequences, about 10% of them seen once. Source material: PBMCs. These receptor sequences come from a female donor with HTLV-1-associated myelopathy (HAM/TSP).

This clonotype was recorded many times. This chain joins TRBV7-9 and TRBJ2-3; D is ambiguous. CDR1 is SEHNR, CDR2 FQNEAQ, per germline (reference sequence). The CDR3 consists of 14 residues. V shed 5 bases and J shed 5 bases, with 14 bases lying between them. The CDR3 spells CASSPSVEVDTQYF. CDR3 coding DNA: TGTGCCAGCAGCCCTTCAGTCGAGGTAGATACGCAGTATTTT.

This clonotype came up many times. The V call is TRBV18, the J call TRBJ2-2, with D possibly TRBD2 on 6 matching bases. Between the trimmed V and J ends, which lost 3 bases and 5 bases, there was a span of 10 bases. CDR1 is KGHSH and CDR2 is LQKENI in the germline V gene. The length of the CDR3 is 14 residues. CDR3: CASSPLRETGELFF. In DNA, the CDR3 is TGTGCCAGCTCACCCCTGCGGGAAACCGGGGAGCTGTTTTTT. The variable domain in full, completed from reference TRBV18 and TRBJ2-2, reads NAGVMQNPRHLVRRRGQEARLRCSPMKGHSHVYWYRQLPEEGLKFMVYLQKENIIDESGMPKERFSAEFPKEGPSILRIQQVVRGDSAAYFCASSPLRETGELFFGEGSRLTVL.

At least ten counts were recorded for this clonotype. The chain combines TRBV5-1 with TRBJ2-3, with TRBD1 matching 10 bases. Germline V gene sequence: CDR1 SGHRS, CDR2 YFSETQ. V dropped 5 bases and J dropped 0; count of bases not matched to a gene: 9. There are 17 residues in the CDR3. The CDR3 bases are TGCGCCAGCAGACCCGGGACAGGGGATTCTAGCACAGATACGCAGTATTTT. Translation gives CASRPGTGDSSTDTQYF.

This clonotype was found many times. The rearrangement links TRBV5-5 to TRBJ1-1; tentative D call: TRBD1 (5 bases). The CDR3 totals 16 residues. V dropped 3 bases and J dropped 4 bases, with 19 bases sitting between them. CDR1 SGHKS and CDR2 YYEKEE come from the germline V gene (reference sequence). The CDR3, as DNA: TGTGCCAGCAGCTCCCAACCGGGGGGGTCAGGCACTGAAGCTTTCTTT. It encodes CASSSQPGGSGTEAFF. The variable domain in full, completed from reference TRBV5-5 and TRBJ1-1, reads DAGVTQSPTHLIKTRGQQVTLRCSPISGHKSVSWYQQVLGQGPQFIFQYYEKEERGRGNFPDRFSARQFPNYSSELNVNALLLGDSALYLCASSSQPGGSGTEAFFGQGTRLTVV.

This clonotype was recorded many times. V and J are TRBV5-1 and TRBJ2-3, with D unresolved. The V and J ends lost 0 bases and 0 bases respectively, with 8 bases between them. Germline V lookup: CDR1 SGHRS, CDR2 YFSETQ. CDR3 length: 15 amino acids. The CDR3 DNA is TGCGCCAGCAGCTTGGTCATCACGAGCACAGATACGCAGTATTTT. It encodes CASSLVITSTDTQYF.

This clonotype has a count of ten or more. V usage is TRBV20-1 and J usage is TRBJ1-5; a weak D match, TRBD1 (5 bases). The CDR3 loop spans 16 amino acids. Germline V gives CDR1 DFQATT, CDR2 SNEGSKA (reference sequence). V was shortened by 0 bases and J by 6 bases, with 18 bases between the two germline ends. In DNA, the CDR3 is TGCAGTGCTAGAGATCTGGGGAGGGGTAAAGGTCAGCCCCAGCATTTT. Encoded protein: CSARDLGRGKGQPQHF.

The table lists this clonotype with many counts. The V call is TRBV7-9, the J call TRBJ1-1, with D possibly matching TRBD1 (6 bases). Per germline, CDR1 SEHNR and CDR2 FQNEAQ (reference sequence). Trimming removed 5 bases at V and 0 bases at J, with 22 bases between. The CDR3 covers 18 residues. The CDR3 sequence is CASSKGHLGNLMNTEAFF. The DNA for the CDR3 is TGTGCCAGCAGCAAGGGACACCTCGGGAATTTAATGAACACTGAAGCTTTCTTT.

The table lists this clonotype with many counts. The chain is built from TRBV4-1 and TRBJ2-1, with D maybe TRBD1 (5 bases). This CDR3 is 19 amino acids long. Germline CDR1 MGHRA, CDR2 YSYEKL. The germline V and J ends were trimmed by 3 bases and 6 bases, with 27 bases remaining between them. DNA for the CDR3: TGCGCCAGCAGCCAGGATCCGGAAAGTGACAGCCCCACCGGCAATGAGCAGTTCTTC. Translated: CASSQDPESDSPTGNEQFF.

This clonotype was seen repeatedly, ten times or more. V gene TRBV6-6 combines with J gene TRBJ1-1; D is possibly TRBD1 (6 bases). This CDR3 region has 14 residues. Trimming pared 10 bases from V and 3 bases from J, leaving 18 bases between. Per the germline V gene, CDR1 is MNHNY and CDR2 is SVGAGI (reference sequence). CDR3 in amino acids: CATVTGPRDTEAFF. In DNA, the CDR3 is TGTGCCACCGTTACAGGGCCGCGGGACACTGAAGCTTTCTTT.

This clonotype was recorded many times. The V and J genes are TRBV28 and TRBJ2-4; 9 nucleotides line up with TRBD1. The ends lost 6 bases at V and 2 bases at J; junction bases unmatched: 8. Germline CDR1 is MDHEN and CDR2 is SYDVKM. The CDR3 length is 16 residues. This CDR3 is CASSDTGGVPKNIQYF. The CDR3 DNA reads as TGTGCCAGCAGCGACACAGGGGGCGTACCCAAAAACATTCAGTACTTC.

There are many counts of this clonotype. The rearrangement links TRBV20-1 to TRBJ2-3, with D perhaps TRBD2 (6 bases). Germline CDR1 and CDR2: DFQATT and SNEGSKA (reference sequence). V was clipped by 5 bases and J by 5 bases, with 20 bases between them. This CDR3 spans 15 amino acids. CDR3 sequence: CSASGTPKHRDTQYF. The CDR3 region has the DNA TGCAGTGCTTCCGGGACTCCCAAACATAGAGATACGCAGTATTTT.

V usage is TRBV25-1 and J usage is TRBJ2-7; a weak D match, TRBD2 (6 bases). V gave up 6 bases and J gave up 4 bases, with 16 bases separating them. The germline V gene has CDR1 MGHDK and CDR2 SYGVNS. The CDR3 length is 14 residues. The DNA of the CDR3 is TGTGCCAGCAGCCCCGCCGGGACTTCATACGAGCAGTACTTC. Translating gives CASSPAGTSYEQYF.

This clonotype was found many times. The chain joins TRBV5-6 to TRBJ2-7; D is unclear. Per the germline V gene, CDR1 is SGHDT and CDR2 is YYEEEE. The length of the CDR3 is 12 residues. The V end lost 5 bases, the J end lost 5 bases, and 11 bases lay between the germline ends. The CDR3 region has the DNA TGTGCCAGCAGTTCAAGAGGCCACGAGCAGTACTTC. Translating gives CASSSRGHEQYF.

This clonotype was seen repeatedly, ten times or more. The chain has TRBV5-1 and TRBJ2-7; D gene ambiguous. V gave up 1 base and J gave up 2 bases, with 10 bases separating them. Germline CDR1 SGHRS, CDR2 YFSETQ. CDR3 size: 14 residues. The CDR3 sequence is CASSLRSGTYEQYF. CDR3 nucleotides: TGCGCCAGCAGCTTGCGTTCAGGAACCTACGAGCAGTACTTC.